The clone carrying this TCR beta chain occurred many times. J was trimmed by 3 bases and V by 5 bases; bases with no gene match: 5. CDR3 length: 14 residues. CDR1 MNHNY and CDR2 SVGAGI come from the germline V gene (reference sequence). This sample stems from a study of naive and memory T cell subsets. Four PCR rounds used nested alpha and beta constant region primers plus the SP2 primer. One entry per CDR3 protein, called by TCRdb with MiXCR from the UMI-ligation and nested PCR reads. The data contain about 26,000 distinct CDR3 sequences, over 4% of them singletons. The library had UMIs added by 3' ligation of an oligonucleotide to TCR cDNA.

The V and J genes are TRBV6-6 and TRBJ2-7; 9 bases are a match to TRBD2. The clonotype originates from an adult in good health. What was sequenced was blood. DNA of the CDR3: TGTGCCAGCAGTCCCGGGACTAGCAACTACGAGCAGTACTTC. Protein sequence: CASSPGTSNYEQYF.